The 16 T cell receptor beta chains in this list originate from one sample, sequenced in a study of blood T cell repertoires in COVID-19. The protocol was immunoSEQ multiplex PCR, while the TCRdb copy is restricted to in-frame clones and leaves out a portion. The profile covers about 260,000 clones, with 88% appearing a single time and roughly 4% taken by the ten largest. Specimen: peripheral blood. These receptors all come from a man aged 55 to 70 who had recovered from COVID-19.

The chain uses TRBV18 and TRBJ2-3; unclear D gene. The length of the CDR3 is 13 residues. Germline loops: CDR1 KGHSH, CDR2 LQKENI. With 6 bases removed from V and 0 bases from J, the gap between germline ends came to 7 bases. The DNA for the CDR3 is TGTGCCAGCTCCCCCCCTAGCACAGATACGCAGTATTTT. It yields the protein CASSPPSTDTQYF. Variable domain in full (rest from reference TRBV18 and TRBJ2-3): NAGVMQNPRHLVRRRGQEARLRCSPMKGHSHVYWYRQLPEEGLKFMVYLQKENIIDESGMPKERFSAEFPKEGPSILRIQQVVRGDSAAYFCASSPPSTDTQYFGPGTRLTVL.

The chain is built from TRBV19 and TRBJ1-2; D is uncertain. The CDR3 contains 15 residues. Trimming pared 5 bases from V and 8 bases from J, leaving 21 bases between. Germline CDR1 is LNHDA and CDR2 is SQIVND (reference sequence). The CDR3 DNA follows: TGTGCCAGTAGTGTTATGCTCCGGGTCCTGGAGGGCTACACCTTC. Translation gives CASSVMLRVLEGYTF.

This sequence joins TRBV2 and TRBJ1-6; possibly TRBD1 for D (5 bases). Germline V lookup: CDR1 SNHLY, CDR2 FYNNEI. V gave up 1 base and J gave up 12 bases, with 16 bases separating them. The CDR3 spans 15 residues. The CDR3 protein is CASSEDVTGWGPLHF. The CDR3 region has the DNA TGTGCCAGCAGTGAAGATGTCACAGGATGGGGACCCCTCCACTTT.

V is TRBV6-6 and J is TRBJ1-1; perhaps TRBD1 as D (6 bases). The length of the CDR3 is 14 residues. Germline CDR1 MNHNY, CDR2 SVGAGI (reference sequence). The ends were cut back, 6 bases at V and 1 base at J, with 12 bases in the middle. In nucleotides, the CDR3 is TGTGCCAGCAGCCTCGTAGGGGGGAACACTGAAGCTTTCTTT. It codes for CASSLVGGNTEAFF.

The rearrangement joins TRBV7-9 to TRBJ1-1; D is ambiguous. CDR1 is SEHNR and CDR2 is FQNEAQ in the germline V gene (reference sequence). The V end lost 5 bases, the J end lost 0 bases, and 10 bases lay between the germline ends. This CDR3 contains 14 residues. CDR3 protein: CASSKLGVNTEAFF. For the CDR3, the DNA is TGTGCCAGCAGCAAACTTGGTGTGAACACTGAAGCTTTCTTT.

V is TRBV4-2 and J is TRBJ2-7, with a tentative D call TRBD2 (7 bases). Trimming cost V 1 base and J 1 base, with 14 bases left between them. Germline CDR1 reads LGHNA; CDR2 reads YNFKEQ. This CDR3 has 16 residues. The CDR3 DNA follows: TGTGCCAGCAGCCAAGTCGCGGGGGACAAATCCTACGAGCAGTACTTC. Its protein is CASSQVAGDKSYEQYF.

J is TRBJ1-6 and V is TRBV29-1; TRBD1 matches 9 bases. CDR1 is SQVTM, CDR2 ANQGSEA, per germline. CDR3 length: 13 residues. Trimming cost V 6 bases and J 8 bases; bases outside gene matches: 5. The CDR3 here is CSVRQGVDSPLHF. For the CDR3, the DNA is TGCAGCGTCCGACAGGGGGTAGATTCACCCCTCCACTTT. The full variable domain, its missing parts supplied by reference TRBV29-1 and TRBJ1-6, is SAVISQKPSRDICQRGTSLTIQCQVDSQVTMMFWYRQQPGQSLTLIATANQGSEATYESGFVIDKFPISRPNLTFSTLTVSNMSPEDSSIYLCSVRQGVDSPLHFGNGTRLTVT.

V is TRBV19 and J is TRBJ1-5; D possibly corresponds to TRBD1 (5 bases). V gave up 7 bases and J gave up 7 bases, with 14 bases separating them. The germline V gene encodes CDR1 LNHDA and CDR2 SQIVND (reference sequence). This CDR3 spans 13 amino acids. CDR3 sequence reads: CASTGREGQPQHF. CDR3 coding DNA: TGTGCCAGTACGGGCAGGGAGGGCCAGCCCCAGCATTTT.

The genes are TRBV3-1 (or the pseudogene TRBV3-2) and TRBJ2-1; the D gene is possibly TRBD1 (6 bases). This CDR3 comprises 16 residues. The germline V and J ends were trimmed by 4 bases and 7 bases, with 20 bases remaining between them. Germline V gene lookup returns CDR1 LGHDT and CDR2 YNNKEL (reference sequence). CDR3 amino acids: CASSLLQGTGPNEQFF. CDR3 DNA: TGTGCCAGCAGCCTCCTCCAGGGGACGGGCCCAAATGAGCAGTTCTTC.

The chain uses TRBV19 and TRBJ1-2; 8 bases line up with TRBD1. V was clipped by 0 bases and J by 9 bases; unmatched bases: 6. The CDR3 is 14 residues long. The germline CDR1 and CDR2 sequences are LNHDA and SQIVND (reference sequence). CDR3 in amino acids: CASSIEIGQGRYTF. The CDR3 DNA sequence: TGTGCCAGTAGTATAGAAATAGGACAGGGCCGCTACACCTTC.

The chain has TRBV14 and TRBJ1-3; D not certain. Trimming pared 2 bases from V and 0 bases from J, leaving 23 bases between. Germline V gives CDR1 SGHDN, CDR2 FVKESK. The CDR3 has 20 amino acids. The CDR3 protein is CASSQSGKLTQGLSGNTIYF. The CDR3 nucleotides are TGTGCCAGCAGCCAATCAGGAAAACTCACACAAGGCCTCTCTGGAAACACCATATATTTT. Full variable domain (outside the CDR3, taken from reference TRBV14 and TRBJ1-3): EAGVTQFPSHSVIEKGQTVTLRCDPISGHDNLYWYRRVMGKEIKFLLHFVKESKQDESGMPNNRFLAERTGGTYSTLKVQPAELEDSGVYFCASSQSGKLTQGLSGNTIYFGEGSWLTVV.

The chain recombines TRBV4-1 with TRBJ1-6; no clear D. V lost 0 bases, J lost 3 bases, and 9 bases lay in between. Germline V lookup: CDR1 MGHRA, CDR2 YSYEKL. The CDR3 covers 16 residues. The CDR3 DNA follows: TGCGCCAGCAGCCAAGAGTCAGGCGACTATAATTCACCCCTCCACTTT. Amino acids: CASSQESGDYNSPLHF.

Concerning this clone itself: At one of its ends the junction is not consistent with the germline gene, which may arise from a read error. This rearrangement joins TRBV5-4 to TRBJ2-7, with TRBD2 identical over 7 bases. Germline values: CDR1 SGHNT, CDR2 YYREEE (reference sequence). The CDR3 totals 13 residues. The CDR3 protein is CASSLADGGSPRF. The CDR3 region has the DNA TGTGCCAGCAGCTTGGCCGACGGGGGGTCCCCTCGCTTC.

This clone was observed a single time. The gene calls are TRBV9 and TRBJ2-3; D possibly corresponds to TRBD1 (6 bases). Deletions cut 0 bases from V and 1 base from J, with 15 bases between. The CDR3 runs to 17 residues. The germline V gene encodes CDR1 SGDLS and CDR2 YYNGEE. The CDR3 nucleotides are TGTGCCAGCAGCGTAGACCCCGGGACACTCCGCACAGATACGCAGTATTTT. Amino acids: CASSVDPGTLRTDTQYF. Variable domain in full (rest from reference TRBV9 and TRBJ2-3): DSGVTQTPKHLITATGQRVTLRCSPRSGDLSVYWYQQSLDQGLQFLIQYYNGEERAKGNILERFSAQQFPDLHSELNLSSLELGDSALYFCASSVDPGTLRTDTQYFGPGTRLTVL.

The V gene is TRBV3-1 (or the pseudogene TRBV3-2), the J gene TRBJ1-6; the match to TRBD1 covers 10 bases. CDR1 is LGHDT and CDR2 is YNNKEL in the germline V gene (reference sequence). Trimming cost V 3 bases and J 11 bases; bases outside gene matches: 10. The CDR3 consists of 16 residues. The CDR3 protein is CASSQEPGQGIAPLHF. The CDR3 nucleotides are TGTGCCAGCAGCCAGGAACCGGGACAGGGGATTGCACCCCTCCACTTT.

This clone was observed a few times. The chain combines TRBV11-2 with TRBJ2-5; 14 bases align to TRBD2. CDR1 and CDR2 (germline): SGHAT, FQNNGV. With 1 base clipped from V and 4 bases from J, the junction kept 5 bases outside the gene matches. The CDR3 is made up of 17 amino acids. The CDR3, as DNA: TGTGCCAGCAGCTTAGGTGGACTAGCGGGGGGTATAGAGACCCAGTACTTC. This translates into CASSLGGLAGGIETQYF. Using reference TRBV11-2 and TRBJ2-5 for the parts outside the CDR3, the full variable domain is EAGVAQSPRYKIIEKRQSVAFWCNPISGHATLYWYQQILGQGPKLLIQFQNNGVVDDSQLPKDRFSAERLKGVDSTLKIQPAKLEDSAVYLCASSLGGLAGGIETQYFGPGTRLLVL.